The 12 T cell receptor beta chains below were found in one sample sequenced in a study of blood T cell repertoires in COVID-19. The protocol was immunoSEQ multiplex PCR, while the TCRdb copy is restricted to in-frame clones and leaves out a portion. The profile covers some 310,000 clones, with roughly 90% appearing a single time and about 1% taken by the ten largest. Material: peripheral blood. Receptors were obtained from a woman aged 40 to 50 with COVID-19, enrolled during active disease.

V and J are TRBV9 and TRBJ2-3; D uncertain. This CDR3 is built from 16 residues. V gave up 3 bases and J gave up 0 bases, with 14 bases separating them. Germline CDR1 is SGDLS and CDR2 is YYNGEE. As DNA, the CDR3 is TGTGCCAGCAGCGGAGCAAGTCTCGTTAGCACAGATACGCAGTATTTT. This encodes CASSGASLVSTDTQYF.

J is TRBJ1-1 and V is TRBV27, with 7 bases that match TRBD1. CDR1 MNHEY and CDR2 SMNVEV come from the germline V gene (reference sequence). V was pared by 2 bases and J by 2 bases, with 8 bases of the junction left unmatched. The length of the CDR3 is 16 residues. CDR3 region: CASSLRAGGPNTEAFF. CDR3 nucleotides: TGTGCCAGCAGTTTAAGGGCAGGGGGGCCCAACACTGAAGCTTTCTTT.

This chain joins TRBV7-9 and TRBJ2-7; TRBD1 matches 7 bases. The length of the CDR3 is 15 residues. Germline V lookup: CDR1 SEHNR, CDR2 FQNEAQ (reference sequence). The V gene end was trimmed by 1 base and the J gene end by 0 bases; junction bases not matched to a gene: 3. CDR3 in DNA: TGTGCCAGCAGCTTAGACAGGGGTTACTCCTACGAGCAGTACTTC. Residues: CASSLDRGYSYEQYF.

The chain uses TRBV7-2 and TRBJ1-5; 7 nucleotides line up with TRBD1. Germline CDR1 reads SGHTA; CDR2 reads FQGNSA. V shed 4 bases, J shed 2 bases, and the junction held 11 bases outside the gene matches. CDR3 length equals 17 residues. The chain's CDR3 is CASSSPLTGMGNQPQHF. The DNA of the CDR3 is TGTGCCAGCAGCTCACCCCTGACAGGGATGGGCAATCAGCCCCAGCATTTT.

This sequence joins TRBV5-1 and TRBJ2-3; D remains ambiguous. The CDR3 is made up of 13 amino acids. V lost 4 bases to trimming and J lost 3 bases, with 9 bases between them. From germline, CDR1 is SGHRS and CDR2 YFSETQ. CDR3 in DNA: TGCGCCAGCAGCCTCTACCCAACAGATACGCAGTATTTT. Translating it yields CASSLYPTDTQYF.

The genes are TRBV28 and TRBJ2-7, with TRBD1 identical over 8 bases. Unmatched junction bases numbered 6, after V lost 6 bases and J lost 2 bases. The germline CDR1 and CDR2 sequences are MDHEN and SYDVKM. This CDR3 comprises 14 residues. This CDR3 is CASSPGQGPYEQYF. The CDR3, as DNA: TGTGCCAGCAGCCCCGGACAGGGTCCCTACGAGCAGTACTTC. The whole variable domain, remainder taken from reference TRBV28 and TRBJ2-7, is DVKVTQSSRYLVKRTGEKVFLECVQDMDHENMFWYRQDPGLGLRLIYFSYDVKMKEKGDIPEGYSVSREKKERFSLILESASTNQTSMYLCASSPGQGPYEQYFGPGTRLTVT.

This chain uses TRBV5-5 with TRBJ1-1, with TRBD1 identical over 11 bases. The CDR3 sequence is 17 residues long. Germline V gene lookup returns CDR1 SGHKS and CDR2 YYEKEE (reference sequence). V shed 2 bases and J 1 base; nucleotides not matched to a gene: 7. CDR3 loop: CASSFPGTGGPNTEAFF. The CDR3, as DNA: TGTGCCAGCAGCTTCCCGGGGACAGGGGGTCCGAACACTGAAGCTTTCTTT.

The chain uses TRBV7-2 and TRBJ2-1; 10 bases agree with TRBD2. The CDR3 covers 19 residues. V shed 5 bases, J shed 0 bases, and the junction held 13 bases outside the gene matches. Germline CDR1 reads SGHTA; CDR2 reads FQGNSA. The CDR3 sequence is CASSLHRTSGGISYNEQFF. CDR3 sequence (DNA): TGTGCCAGCAGCCTCCACCGGACTAGCGGTGGGATCTCCTACAATGAGCAGTTCTTC. Filled out from reference TRBV7-2 and TRBJ2-1, the complete variable domain reads GAGVSQSPSNKVTEKGKDVELRCDPISGHTALYWYRQSLGQGLEFLIYFQGNSAPDKSGLPSDRFSAERTGGSVSTLTIQRTQQEDSAVYLCASSLHRTSGGISYNEQFFGPGTRLTVL.

This chain joins TRBV19 and TRBJ1-1, with TRBD1 matching over 8 bases. CDR3 length equals 13 residues. The V gene's germline CDR1 is LNHDA and CDR2 SQIVND (reference sequence). Trimming took 5 bases from V and 4 from J; bases not matched to a gene: 3. The CDR3 here is CASSRTGITEAFF. The CDR3 nucleotides are TGTGCCAGTAGTCGGACAGGGATCACTGAAGCTTTCTTT.

This sequence joins TRBV29-1 and TRBJ1-1; D is unresolved. V gave up 5 bases and J gave up 6 bases, with 10 bases separating them. The germline gives CDR1 SQVTM, CDR2 ANQGSEA. The CDR3 runs to 11 residues. The CDR3 spells CSVSNPAEAFF. CDR3 nucleotides: TGCAGCGTTTCAAATCCGGCTGAAGCTTTCTTT.

The chain links TRBV5-1 to TRBJ2-1, with 11 bases lining up with TRBD2. The CDR3 spans 14 residues. With V trimmed by 4 bases and J by 9 bases, 6 bases remained unmatched. CDR1 SGHRS and CDR2 YFSETQ come from the germline V gene. The DNA for the CDR3 is TGCGCCAGCAGCGTCACTAGCGGGAGTCCTGAGCAGTTCTTC. It specifies CASSVTSGSPEQFF.

V and J are TRBV3-1 (or the pseudogene TRBV3-2) and TRBJ1-2; D might be TRBD1 (6 bases). Germline CDR1 LGHDT, CDR2 YNNKEL (reference sequence). Deletions cut 2 bases from V and 5 bases from J, with 21 bases between. The CDR3 spans 17 residues. The CDR3 here is CASSQNLGAQGPYGYTF. The CDR3 coding sequence is TGTGCCAGCAGCCAAAACCTAGGGGCGCAGGGGCCTTATGGCTACACCTTC.